These 11 T cell receptor beta chains were sequenced from one sample in a study of shared clonotypes between healthy human individuals. Clones were sequenced by immunoSEQ multiplex PCR, and TCRdb holds only the in-frame ones, with some missing. The sample records hundreds of thousands of clones, around 87% being singletons. Sequencing used memory CD8+ T cells sorted from blood. Subset described: CD45RO+ cells pooled with CCR7-negative TemRA cells. Receptor source: a man between 18 and 29 years old in good health.

The genes are TRBV4-1 and TRBJ2-1; 8 positions agree with TRBD2. The CDR3 covers 15 residues. The J segment lost 9 bases and the V segment lost 1 base, leaving 8 bases of the junction unmatched. CDR1 MGHRA and CDR2 YSYEKL come from the germline V gene. This CDR3 reads CASSQAYGRAVEQFF. DNA for the CDR3: TGCGCCAGCAGCCAAGCCTACGGGAGGGCCGTTGAGCAGTTCTTC.

The rearrangement uses TRBV6-5 and TRBJ2-7; D remains unclear. The CDR3 totals 13 residues. Germline V gene lookup returns CDR1 MNHEY and CDR2 SVGAGI. V lost 0 bases to trimming and J lost 6 bases, with 9 bases between them. In DNA form, the CDR3 reads TGTGCCAGCAGTTACTCGGTGCCCTCCGAGCAGTACTTC. As protein: CASSYSVPSEQYF.

The chain employs TRBV5-8 and TRBJ2-3; D remains unclear. CDR3 length: 14 residues. V was cut by 0 bases and J by 0 bases, with 5 bases left in between. Germline assignment: CDR1 SGHTS and CDR2 YDEGEE. The CDR3 coding sequence is TGTGCCAGCAGCTTGGTGGGGAGCACAGATACGCAGTATTTT. It translates to CASSLVGSTDTQYF.

The V and J genes are TRBV7-6 and TRBJ2-3; D ambiguous. Trimming took off 0 bases at V and 4 bases at J, with 5 bases between the two ends. The CDR3 is 13 amino acids. Germline V gene lookup returns CDR1 SGHVS and CDR2 FNYEAQ. CDR3 DNA: TGTGCCAGCAGCTTAGCTGGGGCAGATACGCAGTATTTT. Amino acid sequence: CASSLAGADTQYF.

CDR3 amino acids: CASNPTGLLGYTF. DNA of the CDR3: TGCGCCAGCAATCCCACAGGTTTGCTTGGCTACACCTTC. This chain links TRBV10-2 with TRBJ1-2; D is perhaps TRBD1 (5 bases). The germline CDR1 and CDR2 sequences are WSHSY and SAAADI. Trimming pared 7 bases from V and 7 bases from J, leaving 16 bases between. The CDR3 extends over 13 amino acids.

V gene TRBV5-4 combines with J gene TRBJ2-2; weak D call: TRBD2 (5 bases). Trimming took 4 bases from V and 6 from J, leaving 16 bases between them. CDR1 and CDR2 (germline): SGHNT, YYREEE (reference sequence). The CDR3 spans 15 residues. CDR3 sequence: CASSQDGNWAGELFF. DNA for the CDR3: TGTGCCAGCAGCCAAGACGGGAACTGGGCCGGGGAGCTGTTTTTT.

V and J are TRBV5-4 and TRBJ1-1; 8 bases map to TRBD1. V gave up 4 bases and J gave up 4 bases; unmatched junction bases: 9. The CDR3 runs 15 residues. Germline V gene lookup returns CDR1 SGHNT and CDR2 YYREEE (reference sequence). The chain's CDR3 is CASSNGQGWATEAFF. CDR3 nucleotides: TGTGCCAGCAGCAACGGACAGGGTTGGGCCACTGAAGCTTTCTTT.

This clone was observed a single time. This chain uses TRBV5-6 with TRBJ2-6; no clear D. The CDR3 sequence is 16 residues long. The germline V gene has CDR1 SGHDT and CDR2 YYEEEE. V shed 0 bases and J shed 1 base, with 8 bases lying between them. DNA for the CDR3: TGTGCCAGCAGCTTGGTCTGGCAATCTGGGGCCAACGTCCTGACTTTC. Amino acids: CASSLVWQSGANVLTF.

DNA for the CDR3: TGCGCCAGCAGCCAAGATGAGCCTATGGCCTACGAGCAGTACTTC. Amino acid sequence: CASSQDEPMAYEQYF. The chain has TRBV4-1 and TRBJ2-7; no firm D call. This CDR3 spans 15 amino acids. V lost 0 bases to trimming and J lost 2 bases, with 11 bases between them. Germline CDR1 MGHRA, CDR2 YSYEKL.

The V gene is TRBV4-1, the J gene TRBJ2-1; 10 nucleotides align to TRBD1. Germline values: CDR1 MGHRA, CDR2 YSYEKL. Trimming at V came to 0 bases and at J to 4 bases, leaving 6 bases not matched to a gene. The CDR3 consists of 17 residues. The CDR3 sequence: CASSQEVGDRGYNEQFF. CDR3 nucleotides: TGCGCCAGCAGCCAAGAAGTAGGGGACAGGGGATACAATGAGCAGTTCTTC.

The rearrangement uses TRBV10-1 and TRBJ2-1; TRBD1 is a possible D gene (6 bases). Per germline, CDR1 WNHNN and CDR2 SYGVQD (reference sequence). Trimming left V 0 bases short and J 10 bases short, with 10 bases between. The CDR3 has 13 residues. The DNA for the CDR3 is TGCGCCAGCAGTGAGTCGATGGGGGCCGAGCAGTTCTTC. It is translated as CASSESMGAEQFF.